Below are 22 T cell receptor beta chains sequenced from a single sample in a study of blood T cell repertoires in COVID-19. Clones were read by immunoSEQ multiplex PCR, and TCRdb kept only the in-frame ones, dropping some. The sample shows a few hundred thousand clones, 88% of them seen only once. The sequencing sample was made of PBMCs or T cells enriched from blood (not recorded which). The receptors originated from a woman in her thirties who had been exposed to COVID-19.

The chain carries TRBV13 and TRBJ2-1; 7 bases map to TRBD1. The CDR3 is 18 residues long. V lost 2 bases, J lost 7 bases, and 17 bases stayed unmatched. Per the germline V gene, CDR1 is PRHDT and CDR2 is FYEKMQ (reference sequence). In nucleotides, the CDR3 is TGTGCCAGCAGCTTAAGACTTAGGCAGGGGGTGGCCGGGAATGAGCAGTTCTTC. Its protein product is CASSLRLRQGVAGNEQFF.

The chain combines TRBV29-1 with TRBJ2-2; D may be TRBD2 (6 bases). Per germline, CDR1 SQVTM and CDR2 ANQGSEA. The length of the CDR3 is 12 residues. Trimming removed 7 bases from V and 5 bases from J, with 11 bases in between. CDR3 bases: TGCAGCGCCGTCCGGGGGACCGGGGAGCTGTTTTTT. Translated, it gives CSAVRGTGELFF.

This clone was counted once. The chain combines TRBV7-2 with TRBJ2-7; 10 bases fit TRBD2. The length of the CDR3 is 15 residues. Trimming cost V 5 bases and J 1 base; bases outside gene matches: 5. Germline-derived CDR1 and CDR2 are SGHTA and FQGNSA. The CDR3 is CASSLGLAVSYEQYF. The CDR3 DNA reads as TGTGCCAGCAGCCTCGGACTAGCGGTTTCCTACGAGCAGTACTTC.

This clone was detected only once. The chain links TRBV5-1 to TRBJ1-2; TRBD1 matches at 8 bases. Germline CDR1 SGHRS, CDR2 YFSETQ. This CDR3 region has 15 residues. V lost 3 bases, J lost 6 bases, and 10 bases stayed unmatched. The CDR3 DNA follows: TGCGCCAGCAGCTGGAGGGACAGGATAGGTGATGGCTACACCTTC. Translated, it gives CASSWRDRIGDGYTF.

The rearrangement uses TRBV5-4 and TRBJ2-3, with 10 bases aligning to TRBD2. The CDR3 consists of 15 residues. The V gene end was trimmed by 0 bases and the J gene end by 3 bases; junction bases not matched to a gene: 1. Germline loops: CDR1 SGHNT, CDR2 YYREEE (reference sequence). For the CDR3, the DNA is TGTGCCAGCAGCTTGGTAGCGGGAGGAACAGATACGCAGTATTTT. Encoded protein: CASSLVAGGTDTQYF.

The rearrangement links TRBV11-2 to TRBJ1-4; 7 bases agree with TRBD1. Germline-derived CDR1 and CDR2 are SGHAT and FQNNGV. The CDR3 runs 14 residues. The trim removed 5 bases at V and 7 bases at J, leaving 7 bases unmatched. CDR3 loop: CASSRLGQREKLFF. CDR3 bases: TGTGCCAGCAGCCGTTTGGGACAGCGTGAAAAACTGTTTTTT.

The chain couples TRBV3-1 (or the pseudogene TRBV3-2) to TRBJ1-2; TRBD1 might be the D (5 bases). The CDR3 covers 14 residues. Trimming removed 4 bases from V and 5 bases from J, with 14 bases in between. The germline gives CDR1 LGHDT, CDR2 YNNKEL (reference sequence). The CDR3 bases are TGTGCCAGCAGCCGGGGTCCAGGGCAATATGGCTACACCTTC. It encodes CASSRGPGQYGYTF.

This chain links TRBV5-1 with TRBJ1-2; TRBD1 might be the D (6 bases). CDR3 length equals 13 residues. Trimming removed 3 bases at V and 5 bases at J, with 11 bases between. Germline lookup yields CDR1 SGHRS and CDR2 YFSETQ. CDR3 nucleotides: TGCGCCAGCAGCTCATCGGACAGTTATGGCTACACCTTC. This translates into CASSSSDSYGYTF.

This sequence joins TRBV24-1 and TRBJ2-3; D may be TRBD1 (6 bases). CDR1 KGHDR and CDR2 SFDVKD come from the germline V gene. Trimming removed 3 bases at V and 1 base at J, with 7 bases between. The CDR3 has 14 amino acids. Here the CDR3 reads CATSDRTGTDTQYF. CDR3 in DNA: TGTGCCACCAGTGATCGGACAGGCACAGATACGCAGTATTTT.

The chain joins TRBV24-1 to TRBJ2-7; perhaps TRBD1 as D (6 bases). Looked up from germline, CDR1 is KGHDR and CDR2 is SFDVKD. This CDR3 region has 14 residues. Trimming shortened V by 6 bases and J by 1 base, and 12 bases separated the two germline ends. The CDR3 reads CATSRAGASYEQYF. The CDR3 DNA reads TGTGCCACCAGTCGCGCAGGGGCGTCCTACGAGCAGTACTTC.

V and J are TRBV28 and TRBJ2-7; TRBD1 might be the D (7 bases). CDR3 length equals 15 residues. With 5 bases removed from V and 3 bases from J, the gap between germline ends came to 17 bases. The germline V gene encodes CDR1 MDHEN and CDR2 SYDVKM. The CDR3 region has the DNA TGTGCCAGCAGTCCACCAGGGGGGTCGGTCTACGAGCAGTACTTC. As protein: CASSPPGGSVYEQYF.

V and J are TRBV5-4 and TRBJ2-5, with TRBD2 matching 10 bases. The CDR3 has 16 amino acids. V shed 4 bases and J 4 bases; nucleotides not matched to a gene: 10. Germline CDR1 reads SGHNT; CDR2 reads YYREEE (reference sequence). The chain's CDR3 is CASSQPSGRARETQYF. CDR3 DNA sequence: TGTGCCAGCAGCCAACCAAGCGGGAGGGCCAGAGAGACCCAGTACTTC.

V is TRBV21-1 and J is TRBJ2-1; the table's D gene call, TRBD1, was not cross checked with the DNA. TRBV21-1 is a known pseudogene. This CDR3 spans 16 amino acids. The CDR3 sequence is CASSKEDTGDYNEQFF. CDR3 bases: TGTGCCAGCAGCAAAGAAGACACAGGGGACTACAATGAGCAGTTCTTC.

V usage is TRBV7-6 and J usage is TRBJ2-2; 11 positions match TRBD2. This CDR3 contains 18 residues. CDR1 and CDR2 from the germline V gene are SGHVS and FNYEAQ. J gave up 1 base and V 2 bases, and 6 bases lay outside the gene matches. The CDR3 region has the DNA TGTGCCAGCAGCTTACCGATTGGGACTAGCGGGAACACCGGGGAGCTGTTTTTT. It encodes CASSLPIGTSGNTGELFF. Combining the CDR3 with reference TRBV7-6 and TRBJ2-2 gives the whole variable domain GAGVSQSPRYKVTKRGQDVALRCDPISGHVSLYWYRQALGQGPEFLTYFNYEAQQDKSGLPNDRFSAERPEGSISTLTIQRTEQRDSAMYRCASSLPIGTSGNTGELFFGEGSRLTVL.

The V gene is TRBV7-3, the J gene TRBJ2-1; TRBD2 matches at 10 bases. The CDR3 consists of 19 residues. V lost 2 bases to trimming and J lost 1 base; unmatched junction nucleotides: 11. Germline CDR1 and CDR2: SGHTA and FQGTGA. CDR3 sequence: CASSLSPGTSDQSYNEQFF. The CDR3 region has the DNA TGTGCCAGCAGCTTATCCCCGGGGACTAGCGACCAGTCCTACAATGAGCAGTTCTTC.

The chain combines TRBV19 with TRBJ2-6, with 9 bases aligning to TRBD1. This CDR3 region has 18 residues. V trimming: 7 bases; J trimming: 0 bases; junction bases outside the gene matches: 10. Germline CDR1 is LNHDA and CDR2 is SQIVND (reference sequence). DNA for the CDR3: TGTGCCAGTACCCCGGACAGGGGCCTAATCTCTGGGGCCAACGTCCTGACTTTC. This codes for CASTPDRGLISGANVLTF.

The chain employs TRBV6-6 and TRBJ1-1; 10 bases are shared with TRBD1. The CDR3 length is 15 residues. V was clipped by 6 bases and J by 4 bases; unmatched bases: 8. Germline CDR1 reads MNHNY; CDR2 reads SVGAGI (reference sequence). The CDR3 is CASSLSGTGVTEAFF. CDR3 in DNA: TGTGCCAGCAGCTTAAGCGGGACAGGGGTCACTGAAGCTTTCTTT.

This sequence joins TRBV15 and TRBJ1-2; D unclear. Germline assignment: CDR1 LNHNV and CDR2 YYDKDF (reference sequence). The CDR3 is made up of 13 amino acids. The V end lost 0 bases, the J end lost 8 bases, and 10 bases lay between the germline ends. The CDR3 reads CATSRDWTGGYTF. The CDR3 DNA reads TGTGCCACCAGCAGAGATTGGACTGGCGGCTACACCTTC.

The rearrangement joins TRBV7-3 to TRBJ2-2; maybe TRBD2 (5 bases). V was clipped by 5 bases and J by 3 bases, with 10 bases between them. CDR1 is SGHTA and CDR2 is FQGTGA in the germline V gene. This CDR3 contains 14 residues. DNA for the CDR3: TGTGCCAGCAGCCGGGGTGGGGACACCGGGGAGCTGTTTTTT. Translating gives CASSRGGDTGELFF.

The genes are TRBV5-1 and TRBJ1-1; 7 nucleotides agree with TRBD1. Unmatched junction bases numbered 9, after V lost 3 bases and J lost 1 base. The CDR3 runs to 16 residues. CDR1 SGHRS and CDR2 YFSETQ come from the germline V gene. The CDR3 bases are TGCGCCAGCAGCTCCGACCCCGGGACAGCGAACACTGAAGCTTTCTTT. Translated, it gives CASSSDPGTANTEAFF.

This chain uses TRBV9 with TRBJ1-3; D may be TRBD1 (6 bases). This CDR3 has 14 residues. Germline V lookup: CDR1 SGDLS, CDR2 YYNGEE. The V end was cut by 7 bases, the J end by 4 bases, with 15 bases between. Here the CDR3 DNA reads TGTGCCAGCGGAAGGGACATGGACGGAAACACCATATATTTT. Its protein is CASGRDMDGNTIYF.

This clone showed up just once. J is TRBJ2-7 and V is TRBV25-1; no firm D call. The CDR3 is made up of 13 amino acids. Germline V gene data show CDR1 as MGHDK and CDR2 as SYGVNS. The V end lost 5 bases, the J end lost 2 bases, and 10 bases lay between the germline ends. DNA of the CDR3: TGTGCCAGCAGTCGAGAAATCCCCTACGAGCAGTACTTC. Its translation: CASSREIPYEQYF.